This T cell receptor (beta chain) was identified in a study of blood T cell repertoires in COVID-19. In the study overall: The analysed material was cDNA or gDNA that came from T cells, B-cell-depleted T cells, or PBMCs.

About this clone: At the DNA level, this CDR3 is encoded by other sequences in the same sample as well.

The authors' processing: Counts of nucleated cells, estimated from reference gene primer amplification, were obtained. Sequencing used immunoSEQ multiplex PCR; TCRdb keeps in-frame clones, though not all of them. V and J calls and clone size follow that table, whereas D and trimming were derived from the DNA. The data contain under 250,000 clones, 65% to 85% of them singletons. The CDR3 is 15 residues long. Losses at the gene ends were 0 bases for V and 2 bases for J; bases not matched to a gene: 3. Germline CDR1 is SGHRS and CDR2 is YFSETQ. This chain links TRBV5-1 with TRBJ2-3, with 7 bases that match TRBD2. The sequenced material came from peripheral blood. This sequence originates from a woman in her 30s who had recovered from COVID-19. The CDR3 DNA reads as TGCGCCAGCAGCTTGGGACTAGCTGACACAGATACGCAGTATTTT. The encoded protein is CASSLGLADTDTQYF.